This T cell receptor (beta chain) appears in the sequencing data of a study of cytomegalovirus exposure and HLA in healthy donors. Study details: A subsequent analysis reported that the 95 to 150 validation repertoires were produced on the same platform that had also been used for the approximately 710 first-cohort repertoires. Study outcomes and limitations: In a later analysis, first-cohort TCR clusters were found to tend to co-occur in the 90 to 150 validation repertoires. Altogether, around 160 TCR beta chains were recorded as cytomegalovirus-associated. Accounts indicate the classifier identified cytomegalovirus status with strong specificity and sensitivity.

Notes on this clone: Its antigen remains unknown.

The length of the CDR3 is 15 residues. Between the trimmed V and J ends, which lost 5 bases and 0 bases, there was a span of 11 bases. CDR1 is MDHEN and CDR2 is SYDVKM in the germline V gene. Sequencing was performed with immunoSEQ multiplex PCR; in TCRdb, only in-frame clones are kept and a portion is missing. The data show around 160,000 clones, about 90% seen once. The J gene is TRBJ1-3, the V gene TRBV28; D call uncertain. This receptor was taken from a woman between 18 and 29 years old in good health and CMV-seropositive. The sequencing sample was made of PBMCs. CDR3 sequence (DNA): TGTGCCAGCAGTAACCCCGGACTCTCTGGAAACACCATATATTTT. Its protein is CASSNPGLSGNTIYF.